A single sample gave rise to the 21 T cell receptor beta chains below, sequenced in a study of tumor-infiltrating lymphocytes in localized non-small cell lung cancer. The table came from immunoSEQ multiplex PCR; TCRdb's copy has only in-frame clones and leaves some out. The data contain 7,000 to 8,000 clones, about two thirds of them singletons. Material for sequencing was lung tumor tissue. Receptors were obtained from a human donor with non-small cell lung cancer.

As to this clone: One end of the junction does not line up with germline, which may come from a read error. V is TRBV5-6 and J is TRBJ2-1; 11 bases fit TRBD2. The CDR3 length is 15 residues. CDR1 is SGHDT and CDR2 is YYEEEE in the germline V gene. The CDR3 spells CASSFDTGTSGVRVF. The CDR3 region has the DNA TGTGCCAGCAGCTTTGATACCGGGACTAGCGGAGTGCGAGTCTTC.

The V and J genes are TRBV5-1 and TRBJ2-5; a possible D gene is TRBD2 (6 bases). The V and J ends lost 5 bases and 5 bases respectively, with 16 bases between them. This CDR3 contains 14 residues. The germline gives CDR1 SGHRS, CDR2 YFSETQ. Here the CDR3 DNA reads TGCGCCAGCAGGAAATCCGGGACTCCCGAGACCCAGTACTTC. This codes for CASRKSGTPETQYF.

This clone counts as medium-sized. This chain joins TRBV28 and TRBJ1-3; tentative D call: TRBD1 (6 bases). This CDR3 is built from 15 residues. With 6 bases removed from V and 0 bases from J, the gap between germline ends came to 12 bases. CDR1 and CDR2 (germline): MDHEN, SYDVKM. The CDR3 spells CASRATGSSGNTIYF. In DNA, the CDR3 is TGTGCCAGCAGGGCTACAGGGAGCTCTGGAAACACCATATATTTT.

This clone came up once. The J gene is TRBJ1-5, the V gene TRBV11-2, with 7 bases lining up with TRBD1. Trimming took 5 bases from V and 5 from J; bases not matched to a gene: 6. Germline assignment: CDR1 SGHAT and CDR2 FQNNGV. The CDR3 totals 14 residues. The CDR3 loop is CASSQTGVDQPQHF. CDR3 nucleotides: TGTGCCAGCAGCCAAACAGGGGTAGATCAGCCCCAGCATTTT.

CDR3 amino acids: CASTPDKVRYPTEAFF. CDR3 sequence (DNA): TGTGCCAGCACGCCAGACAAAGTCCGCTATCCCACTGAAGCTTTCTTT. V is TRBV27 and J is TRBJ1-1; D gene ambiguous. Deletions cut 7 bases from V and 4 bases from J, with 22 bases between. In germline, CDR1 is MNHEY, CDR2 SMNVEV (reference sequence). This CDR3 comprises 16 residues.

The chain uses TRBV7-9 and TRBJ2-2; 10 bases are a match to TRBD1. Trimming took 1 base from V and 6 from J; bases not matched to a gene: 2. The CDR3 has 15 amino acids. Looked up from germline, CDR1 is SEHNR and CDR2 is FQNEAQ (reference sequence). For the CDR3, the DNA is TGTGCCAGCAGCTTAGATGGGACAGGGGCCGGGGAGCTGTTTTTT. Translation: CASSLDGTGAGELFF.

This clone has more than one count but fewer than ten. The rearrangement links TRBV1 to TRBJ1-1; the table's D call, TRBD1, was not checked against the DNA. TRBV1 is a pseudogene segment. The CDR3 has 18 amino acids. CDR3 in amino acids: CTSIKKGITRTGRAEAFF. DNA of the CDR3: TGCACCAGCATCAAAAAGGGGATCACCCGGACAGGGCGGGCTGAAGCTTTCTTT.

The CDR3 region is CASSPPGGEQYF. The CDR3 nucleotides read TGTGCCAGCAGCCCCCCGGGGGGCGAGCAGTACTTC. The V gene is TRBV6-6, the J gene TRBJ2-7, with 7 bases identical to TRBD2. The V segment lost 6 bases and the J segment 6 bases; nucleotides outside the gene matches: 5. The CDR3 is made up of 12 amino acids. Germline CDR1 and CDR2: MNHNY and SVGAGI (reference sequence).

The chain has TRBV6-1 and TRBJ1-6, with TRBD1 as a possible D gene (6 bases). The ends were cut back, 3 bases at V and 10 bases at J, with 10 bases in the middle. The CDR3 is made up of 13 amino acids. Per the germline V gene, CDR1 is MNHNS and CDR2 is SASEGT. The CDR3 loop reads CASSDRGGSPLHF. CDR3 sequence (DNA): TGTGCCAGCAGTGACAGGGGCGGATCACCCCTCCACTTT.

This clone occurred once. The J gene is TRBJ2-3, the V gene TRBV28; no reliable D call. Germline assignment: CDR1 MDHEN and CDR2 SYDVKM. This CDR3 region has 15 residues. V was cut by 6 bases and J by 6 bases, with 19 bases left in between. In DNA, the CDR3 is TGTGCCAGCAGAGCCATCCGGACGGATGAGGATACGCAGTATTTT. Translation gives CASRAIRTDEDTQYF.

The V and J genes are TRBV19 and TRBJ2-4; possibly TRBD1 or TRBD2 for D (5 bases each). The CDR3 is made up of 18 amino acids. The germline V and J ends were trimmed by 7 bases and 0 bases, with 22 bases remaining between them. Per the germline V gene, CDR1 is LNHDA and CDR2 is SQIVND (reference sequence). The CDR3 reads CASNKRPGAGIAKNIQYF. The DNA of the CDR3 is TGTGCCAGTAATAAAAGACCCGGGGCCGGGATAGCCAAAAACATTCAGTACTTC.

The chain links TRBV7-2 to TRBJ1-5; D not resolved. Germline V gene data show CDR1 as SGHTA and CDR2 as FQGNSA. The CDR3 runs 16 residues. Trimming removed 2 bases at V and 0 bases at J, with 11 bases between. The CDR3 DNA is TGTGCCAGCAGCTTAACTGGGCCGTATAGCAATCAGCCCCAGCATTTT. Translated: CASSLTGPYSNQPQHF.

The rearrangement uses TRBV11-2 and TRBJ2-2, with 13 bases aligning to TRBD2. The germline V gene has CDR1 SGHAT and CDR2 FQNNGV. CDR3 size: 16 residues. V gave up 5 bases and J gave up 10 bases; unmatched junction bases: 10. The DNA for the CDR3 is TGTGCCAGCAGCGCGGGACTAGCGGGAAGTACTGAGGAGCTGTTTTTT. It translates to CASSAGLAGSTEELFF. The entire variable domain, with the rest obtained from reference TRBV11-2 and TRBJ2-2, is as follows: EAGVAQSPRYKIIEKRQSVAFWCNPISGHATLYWYQQILGQGPKLLIQFQNNGVVDDSQLPKDRFSAERLKGVDSTLKIQPAKLEDSAVYLCASSAGLAGSTEELFFGEGSRLTVL.

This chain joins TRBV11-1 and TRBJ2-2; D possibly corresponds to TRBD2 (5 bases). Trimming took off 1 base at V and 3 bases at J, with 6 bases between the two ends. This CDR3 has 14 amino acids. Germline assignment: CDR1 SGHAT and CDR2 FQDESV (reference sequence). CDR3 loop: CASSLVRDTGELFF. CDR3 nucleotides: TGTGCCAGCAGCTTAGTGCGGGACACCGGGGAGCTGTTTTTT.

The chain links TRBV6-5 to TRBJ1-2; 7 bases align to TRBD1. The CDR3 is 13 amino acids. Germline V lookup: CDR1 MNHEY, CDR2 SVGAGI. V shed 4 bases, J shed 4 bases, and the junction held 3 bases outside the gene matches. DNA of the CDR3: TGTGCCAGCAGTTCCCGGGACAGCTATGGCTACACCTTC. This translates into CASSSRDSYGYTF.

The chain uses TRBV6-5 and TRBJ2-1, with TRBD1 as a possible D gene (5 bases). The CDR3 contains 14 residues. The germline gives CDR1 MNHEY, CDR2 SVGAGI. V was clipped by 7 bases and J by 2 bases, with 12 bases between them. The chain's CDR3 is CASNKGRTYNEQFF. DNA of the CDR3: TGTGCCAGCAATAAGGGGCGGACCTACAATGAGCAGTTCTTC.

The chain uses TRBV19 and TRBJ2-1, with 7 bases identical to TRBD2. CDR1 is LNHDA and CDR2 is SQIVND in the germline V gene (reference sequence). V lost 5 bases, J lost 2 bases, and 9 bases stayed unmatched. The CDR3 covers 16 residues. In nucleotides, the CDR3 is TGTGCCAGTAGTCTCCGGGGAGGGCGCACCTACAATGAGCAGTTCTTC. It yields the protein CASSLRGGRTYNEQFF.

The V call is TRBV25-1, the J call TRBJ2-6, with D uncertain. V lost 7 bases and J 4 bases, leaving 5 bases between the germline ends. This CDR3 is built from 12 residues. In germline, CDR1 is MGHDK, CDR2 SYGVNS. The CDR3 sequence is CASIGGANVLTF. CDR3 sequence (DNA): TGTGCCAGCATAGGAGGGGCCAACGTCCTGACTTTC.

CDR3 in amino acids: CASSSGSYEQYF. The CDR3 region has the DNA TGTGCCAGTAGTAGCGGGAGCTACGAGCAGTACTTC. V is TRBV19 and J is TRBJ2-7; 7 bases are a match to TRBD2. V was clipped by 4 bases and J by 3 bases; unmatched bases: 0. Germline V CDR1 and CDR2: LNHDA, SQIVND (reference sequence). The CDR3 has 12 amino acids.

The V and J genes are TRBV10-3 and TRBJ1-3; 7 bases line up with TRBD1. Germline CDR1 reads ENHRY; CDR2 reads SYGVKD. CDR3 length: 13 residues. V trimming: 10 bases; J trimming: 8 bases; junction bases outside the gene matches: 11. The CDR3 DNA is TGTGCCACCCGGGCAGGGGGGGGAGACACCATATATTTT. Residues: CATRAGGGDTIYF.

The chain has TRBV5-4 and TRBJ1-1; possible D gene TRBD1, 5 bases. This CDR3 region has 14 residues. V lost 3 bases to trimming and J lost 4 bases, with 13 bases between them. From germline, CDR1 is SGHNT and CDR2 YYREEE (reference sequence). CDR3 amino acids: CASSSGPSGTEAFF. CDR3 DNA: TGTGCCAGCAGCTCGGGACCGTCCGGCACTGAAGCTTTCTTT.